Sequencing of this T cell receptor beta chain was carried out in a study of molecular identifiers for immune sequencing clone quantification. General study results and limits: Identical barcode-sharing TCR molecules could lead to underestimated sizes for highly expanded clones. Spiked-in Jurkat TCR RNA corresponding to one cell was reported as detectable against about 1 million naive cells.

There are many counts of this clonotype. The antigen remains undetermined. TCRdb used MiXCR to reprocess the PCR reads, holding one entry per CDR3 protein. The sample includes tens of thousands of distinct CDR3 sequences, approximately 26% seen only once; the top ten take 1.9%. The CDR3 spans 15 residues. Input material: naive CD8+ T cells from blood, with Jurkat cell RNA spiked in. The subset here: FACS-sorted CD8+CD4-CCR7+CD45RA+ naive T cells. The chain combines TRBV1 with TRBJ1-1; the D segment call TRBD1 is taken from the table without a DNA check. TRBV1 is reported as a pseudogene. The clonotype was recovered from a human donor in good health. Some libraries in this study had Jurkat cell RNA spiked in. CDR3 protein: CTSSQVSQGMSEAFF. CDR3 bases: TGCACCAGCAGCCAAGTATCACAGGGGATGTCTGAAGCTTTCTTT.